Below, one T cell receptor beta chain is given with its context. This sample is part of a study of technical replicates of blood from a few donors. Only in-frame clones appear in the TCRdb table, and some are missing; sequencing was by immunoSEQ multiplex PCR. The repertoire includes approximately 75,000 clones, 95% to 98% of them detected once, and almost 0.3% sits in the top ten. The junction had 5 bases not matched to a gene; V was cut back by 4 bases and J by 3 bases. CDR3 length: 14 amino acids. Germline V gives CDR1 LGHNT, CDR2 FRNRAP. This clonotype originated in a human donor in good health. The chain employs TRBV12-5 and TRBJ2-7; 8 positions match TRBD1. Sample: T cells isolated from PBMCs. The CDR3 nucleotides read TGTGCTAGTGGTTCTGGACAGGGAAACTACGAGCAGTACTTC. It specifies CASGSGQGNYEQYF.